The subject of this entry is one TCR beta chain. Healthy bone marrow donors made up the donors. This CDR3 region has 14 residues. Germline loops: CDR1 KGHSH, CDR2 LQKENI. The V end lost 6 bases, the J end lost 5 bases, and 16 bases lay between the germline ends. The data are from a study of cytomegalovirus exposure and HLA in healthy donors. The PCR made use of 60 Vbeta and 13 Jbeta primers. Generated by immunoSEQ multiplex PCR, the TCRdb table keeps only in-frame clones and is missing some. The data contain under 250,000 clones, roughly four fifths of them singletons. The V gene is TRBV18, the J gene TRBJ1-2; tentative D call: TRBD1 (5 bases). This TCR derives from a woman between 55 and 75 years old in good health and CMV-seropositive. Source material: PBMCs. Written as DNA, the CDR3 is TGTGCCAGCTCCTTGCCCAGGGTTGAATATGGCTACACCTTC. Residues: CASSLPRVEYGYTF.